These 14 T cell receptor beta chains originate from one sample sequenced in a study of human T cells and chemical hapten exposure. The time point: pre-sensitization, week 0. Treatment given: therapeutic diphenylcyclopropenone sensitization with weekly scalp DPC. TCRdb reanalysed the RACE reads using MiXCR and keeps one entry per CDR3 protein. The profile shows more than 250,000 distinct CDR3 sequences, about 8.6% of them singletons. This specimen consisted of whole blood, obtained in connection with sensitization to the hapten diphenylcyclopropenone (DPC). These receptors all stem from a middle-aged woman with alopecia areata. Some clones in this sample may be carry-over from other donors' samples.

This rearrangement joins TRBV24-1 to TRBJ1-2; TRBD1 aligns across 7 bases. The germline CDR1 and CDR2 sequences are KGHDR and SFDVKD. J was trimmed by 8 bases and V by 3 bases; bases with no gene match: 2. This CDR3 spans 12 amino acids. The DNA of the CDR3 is TGTGCCACCAGTGATGACAGGGAAGGCTACACCTTC. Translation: CATSDDREGYTF.

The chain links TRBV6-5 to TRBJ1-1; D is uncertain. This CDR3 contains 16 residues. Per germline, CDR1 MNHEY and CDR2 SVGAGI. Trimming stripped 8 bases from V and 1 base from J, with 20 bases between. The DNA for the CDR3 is TGTGCCAGCTCCTTTCGGCACGTTCTCAGGAACACTGAAGCTTTCTTT. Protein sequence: CASSFRHVLRNTEAFF.

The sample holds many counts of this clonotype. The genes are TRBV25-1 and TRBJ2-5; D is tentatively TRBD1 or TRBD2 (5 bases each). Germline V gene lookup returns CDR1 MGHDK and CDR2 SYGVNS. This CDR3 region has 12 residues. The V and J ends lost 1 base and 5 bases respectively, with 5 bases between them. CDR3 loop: CASSEWDETQYF. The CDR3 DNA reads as TGTGCCAGCAGTGAATGGGACGAGACCCAGTACTTC.

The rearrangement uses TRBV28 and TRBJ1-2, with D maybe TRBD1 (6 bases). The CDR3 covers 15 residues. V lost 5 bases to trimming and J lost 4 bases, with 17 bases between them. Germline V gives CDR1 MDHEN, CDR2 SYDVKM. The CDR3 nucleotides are TGTGCCAGCAGTCTTACCTTGTCACAGGGCTATGGCTACACCTTC. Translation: CASSLTLSQGYGYTF.

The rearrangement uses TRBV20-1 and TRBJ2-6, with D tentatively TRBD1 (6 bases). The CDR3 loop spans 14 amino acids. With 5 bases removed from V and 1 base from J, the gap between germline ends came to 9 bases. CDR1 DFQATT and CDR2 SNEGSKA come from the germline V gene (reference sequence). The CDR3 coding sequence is TGCAGTGCTGCACAGGGATCTGGGGCCAACGTCCTGACTTTC. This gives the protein CSAAQGSGANVLTF.

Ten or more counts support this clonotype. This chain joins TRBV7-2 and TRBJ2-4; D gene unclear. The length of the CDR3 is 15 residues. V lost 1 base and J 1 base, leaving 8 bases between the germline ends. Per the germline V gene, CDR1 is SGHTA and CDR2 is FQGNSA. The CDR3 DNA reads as TGTGCCAGCAGCTTAGTATGGTTGGCCAAAAACATTCAGTACTTC. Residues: CASSLVWLAKNIQYF.

The CDR3 region has the DNA TGTGCCAGCAGCTCCCGTGGGGTCGGTGTCGATGAGCAGTTCTTC. It yields the protein CASSSRGVGVDEQFF. The chain is built from TRBV7-3 and TRBJ2-1; D gene uncertain. The CDR3 consists of 15 residues. CDR1 is SGHTA and CDR2 is FQGTGA in the germline V gene. With 4 bases removed from V and 8 bases from J, the gap between germline ends came to 18 bases. The full variable domain, its missing parts supplied by reference TRBV7-3 and TRBJ2-1, is GAGVSQTPSNKVTEKGKYVELRCDPISGHTALYWYRQSLGQGPEFLIYFQGTGAADDSGLPNDRFFAVRPEGSVSTLKIQRTERGDSAVYLCASSSRGVGVDEQFFGPGTRLTVL.

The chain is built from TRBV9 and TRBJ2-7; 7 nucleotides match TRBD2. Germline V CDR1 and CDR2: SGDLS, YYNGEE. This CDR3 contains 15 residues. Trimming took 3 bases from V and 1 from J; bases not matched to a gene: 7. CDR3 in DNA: TGTGCCAGCAGCGGAAGCGGGGTGGCATCCTACGAGCAGTACTTC. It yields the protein CASSGSGVASYEQYF.

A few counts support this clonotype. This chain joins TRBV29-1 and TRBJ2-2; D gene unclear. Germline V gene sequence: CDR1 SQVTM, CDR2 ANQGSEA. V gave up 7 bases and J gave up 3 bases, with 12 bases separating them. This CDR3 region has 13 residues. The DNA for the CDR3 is TGCAGCGGGGGTAGGGCCGACACCGGGGAGCTGTTTTTT. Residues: CSGGRADTGELFF.

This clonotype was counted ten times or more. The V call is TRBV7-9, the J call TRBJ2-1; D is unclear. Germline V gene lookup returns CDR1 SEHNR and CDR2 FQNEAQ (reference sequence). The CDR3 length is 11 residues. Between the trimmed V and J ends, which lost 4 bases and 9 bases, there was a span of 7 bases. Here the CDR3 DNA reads TGTGCCAGCAGCTCCATCAGTGAGCAGTTCTTC. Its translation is CASSSISEQFF.

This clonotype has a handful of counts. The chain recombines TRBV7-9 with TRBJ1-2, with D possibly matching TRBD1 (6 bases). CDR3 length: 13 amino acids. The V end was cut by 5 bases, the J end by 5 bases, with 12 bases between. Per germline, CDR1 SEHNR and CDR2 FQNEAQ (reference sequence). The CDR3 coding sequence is TGTGCCAGCAGCCCCGGACAGCGATATGGCTACACCTTC. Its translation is CASSPGQRYGYTF.

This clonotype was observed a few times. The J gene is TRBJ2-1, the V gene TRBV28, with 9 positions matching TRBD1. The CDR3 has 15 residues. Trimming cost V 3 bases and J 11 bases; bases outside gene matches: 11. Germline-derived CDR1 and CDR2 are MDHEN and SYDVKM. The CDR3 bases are TGTGCCAGCAGTTTCTTCGGGACAGGGATGAGCAAGCAGTTCTTC. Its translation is CASSFFGTGMSKQFF.

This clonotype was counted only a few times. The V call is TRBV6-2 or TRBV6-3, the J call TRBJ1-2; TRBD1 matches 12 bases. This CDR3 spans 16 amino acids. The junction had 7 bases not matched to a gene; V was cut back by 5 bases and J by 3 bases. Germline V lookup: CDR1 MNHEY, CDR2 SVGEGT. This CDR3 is CASSTTGQGAYYGYTF. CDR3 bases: TGTGCCAGCAGTACGACGGGACAGGGGGCCTACTATGGCTACACCTTC.

The CDR3 DNA reads TGTGCCACCAGTGATACGCCTCGAGTTGGGGGAACTCGACACCAGAATGAGCAGTTCTTC. Translating it yields CATSDTPRVGGTRHQNEQFF. The genes are TRBV24-1 and TRBJ2-1; D assignment may be TRBD1 or TRBD2 (5 bases each). V lost 3 bases and J lost 7, with 30 bases in between. The CDR3 covers 20 residues. Germline V gene lookup returns CDR1 KGHDR and CDR2 SFDVKD.